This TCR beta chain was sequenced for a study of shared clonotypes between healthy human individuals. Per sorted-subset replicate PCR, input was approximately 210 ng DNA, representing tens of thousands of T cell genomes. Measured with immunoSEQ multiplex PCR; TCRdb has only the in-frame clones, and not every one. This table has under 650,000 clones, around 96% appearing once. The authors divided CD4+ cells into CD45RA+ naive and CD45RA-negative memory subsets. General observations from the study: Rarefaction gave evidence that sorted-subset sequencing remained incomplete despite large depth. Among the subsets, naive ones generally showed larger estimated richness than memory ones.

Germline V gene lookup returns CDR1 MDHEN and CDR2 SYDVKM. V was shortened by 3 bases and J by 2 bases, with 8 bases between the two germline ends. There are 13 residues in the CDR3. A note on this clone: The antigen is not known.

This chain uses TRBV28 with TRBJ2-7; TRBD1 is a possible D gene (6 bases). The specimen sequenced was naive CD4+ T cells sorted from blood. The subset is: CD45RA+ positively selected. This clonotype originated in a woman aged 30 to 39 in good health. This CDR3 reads CASSLTGTYEQYF. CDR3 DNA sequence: TGTGCCAGCAGTTTGACAGGAACCTACGAGCAGTACTTC.